Presented here are 14 T cell receptor beta chains from one specimen sequenced in a study of T cell clonality in common variable immunodeficiency. Notes on the study in general: Reportedly, TCR beta sequences from common variable immunodeficiency showed fewer deletions and N-nucleotide insertions.

Their antigens remain unidentified. The method was immunoSEQ multiplex PCR; TCRdb's version includes in-frame clones alone and lacks a portion of them. The sample was found to contain tens of thousands of clones, and every one recurs. The sample was peripheral blood mononuclear cells. Source of these receptors: a human donor with common variable immunodeficiency.

This clone was recorded at least ten times. The DNA ends 3 residues before the CDR3 does, and the rest of the CDR3 is filled in from the germline J gene. This chain joins TRBV7-2 and TRBJ2-7; 8 bases match TRBD1. This CDR3 comprises 15 residues. The germline V gene encodes CDR1 SGHTA and CDR2 FQGNSA. The V segment lost 4 bases and the J segment 0 bases; nucleotides outside the gene matches: 5. CDR3 in amino acids: CASSSRQGLSYEQYF. The sequenced CDR3 bases are TGTGCCAGCAGCTCTCGACAGGGGCTCTCCTACGAG.

As concerns this clone: The CDR3 end lies 3 residues beyond the end of the read and is filled in from the germline J gene. This sequence joins TRBV2 and TRBJ2-7; tentatively, D is TRBD2 (6 bases). Germline V gene sequence: CDR1 SNHLY, CDR2 FYNNEI. The CDR3 extends over 13 amino acids. Trimming removed 7 bases at V and 2 bases at J, with 12 bases between. The CDR3 loop is CASMAGITYEQYF. The CDR3 DNA, read in part, is TGTGCCAGCATGGCGGGGATCACCTACGAG.

This clone was picked up a small number of times. The CDR3 end is not reached by the read, which stops 3 residues before it; the germline J gene fills it in. The chain has TRBV6-2 or TRBV6-3 and TRBJ1-5; a weak D match, TRBD1 (5 bases). The CDR3 runs to 14 residues. V was pared by 7 bases and J by 5 bases, with 15 bases between. Germline V CDR1 and CDR2: MNHEY, SVGEGT. CDR3 DNA (partial): TGTGCCAGCACTCCGACCCCGGGGGATCAGCCC. It specifies CASTPTPGDQP. Given in full, the CDR3 is CASTPTPGDQPQHF.

In regard to this clone: The read ends 3 residues shy of where the CDR3 ends; the end is completed using the germline J gene. The chain employs TRBV6-2 or TRBV6-3 and TRBJ1-6; 7 bases match TRBD1. The CDR3 length is 14 residues. The germline CDR1 and CDR2 sequences are MNHEY and SVGEGT. CDR3 amino acids: CASIPDRAALPLHF. The sequenced CDR3 bases are TGTGCCAGCATCCCCGACAGGGCCGCTCTTCCC.

This clone was detected a few times. The read gets to within 3 residues of the CDR3 end, and the germline J gene fills in the rest. The rearrangement uses TRBV7-9 and TRBJ2-1, with 10 nucleotides matching TRBD2. The CDR3 covers 15 residues. With 6 bases clipped from V and 3 bases from J, the junction kept 5 bases outside the gene matches. From germline, CDR1 is SEHNR and CDR2 FQNEAQ (reference sequence). The DNA read from the CDR3 is TGTGCCAGCAGTTACATAGCGGGGGGCTACAATGAG. The encoded protein is CASSYIAGGYNE. The entire CDR3 protein is CASSYIAGGYNEQFF. The full variable domain, rest sourced from reference TRBV7-9 and TRBJ2-1, is DTGVSQNPRHKITKRGQNVTFRCDPISEHNRLYWYRQTLGQGPEFLTYFQNEAQLEKSRLLSDRFSAERPKGSFSTLEIQRTEQGDSAMYLCASSYIAGGYNEQFFGPGTRLTVL.

Comments on this clone: The CDR3 goes on 3 residues after the read ends, and that part is filled in from the germline J gene. V is TRBV7-6 and J is TRBJ1-6; the D gene is possibly TRBD1 (5 bases). The CDR3 is 14 residues long. Germline loops: CDR1 SGHVS, CDR2 FNYEAQ. Trimming pared 1 base from V and 9 bases from J, leaving 10 bases between. The sequenced part of the CDR3 DNA is TGTGCCAGCAGCTTAGGAGGGGAGAGTTCACCC. It specifies CASSLGGESSP. The CDR3, in full, reads CASSLGGESSPLHF.

CDR3 sequence: CATGANYGYTF. The CDR3 DNA, read in part, is TGTGCCACGGGGGCTAACTATGGC. This rearrangement joins TRBV6-2 or TRBV6-3 to TRBJ1-2; perhaps TRBD1 as D (5 bases). The observed sequence ends 3 residues before the CDR3 terminus, with the missing tail filled in from the germline J gene. The CDR3 contains 11 residues. Germline V gives CDR1 MNHEY, CDR2 SVGEGT. With 10 bases removed from V and 0 bases from J, the gap between germline ends came to 6 bases.

A few counts support this clone. The read comes to an end 3 residues before the CDR3 does, leaving the germline J gene to fill in the end. This sequence joins TRBV7-2 and TRBJ1-2; D is unresolved. This CDR3 region has 15 residues. CDR1 is SGHTA, CDR2 FQGNSA, per germline. V lost 1 base to trimming and J lost 0 bases, with 9 bases between them. The chain's CDR3 is CASSLGWRANYGYTF. The CDR3 bases that were read are TGTGCCAGCAGCTTAGGTTGGAGGGCTAACTATGGC.

This clone was picked up a small number of times. The read stops 3 residues short of the end of the CDR3; the missing end is completed from the germline J gene. The chain combines TRBV18 with TRBJ1-4; 11 bases agree with TRBD1. The CDR3 runs 17 residues. Germline trimming cut 4 bases from V and 5 bases from J; bases unmatched to any gene: 9. Germline V gives CDR1 KGHSH, CDR2 LQKENI. CDR3: CASSLRTGGDVNEKLFF. The part of the CDR3 DNA that was read is TGTGCCAGCTCACTCCGGACAGGGGGCGACGTAAATGAAAAA.

This clone has just a few counts. The CDR3 end lies 3 residues beyond the end of the read and is filled in from the germline J gene. This chain uses TRBV6-2 or TRBV6-3 with TRBJ2-1, with TRBD2 matching 11 bases. V was clipped by 4 bases and J by 9 bases; unmatched bases: 5. CDR3 length: 14 amino acids. Germline V gene sequence: CDR1 MNHEY, CDR2 SVGEGT. Partial CDR3 DNA: TGTGCCAGCAGTTTACTAGCGGGGGTTTCTGAG. It specifies CASSLLAGVSE. The CDR3 reads in full as CASSLLAGVSEQFF.

The sequenced CDR3 bases are TGTGCCAGCTCAACCACAGGGTACGTGAACTATGGC. It encodes CASSTTGYVNYG. The whole CDR3 region reads CASSTTGYVNYGYTF. The chain is built from TRBV18 and TRBJ1-2, with a tentative D call TRBD1 (6 bases). Read coverage stops 3 residues before the CDR3 terminus; the germline J gene supplies the remainder. Germline V gene lookup returns CDR1 KGHSH and CDR2 LQKENI. V lost 5 bases and J 2 bases, leaving 15 bases between the germline ends. The CDR3 loop spans 15 amino acids.

Details on this clone: The read falls 3 residues short of the CDR3 end, and the missing part is taken from the germline J gene. The rearrangement uses TRBV5-1 and TRBJ2-1; tentative D call: TRBD1 (6 bases). The V end was cut by 9 bases, the J end by 8 bases, with 24 bases between. The germline gives CDR1 SGHRS, CDR2 YFSETQ. The CDR3 contains 15 residues. The chain's CDR3 is CATRPGTITNDEQFF. The covered CDR3 bases are TGCGCCACTAGACCAGGGACAATCACGAACGATGAG.

This clone was observed at least ten times. The read terminates 3 residues before the CDR3 end, so the remaining end is supplied by the germline J gene. The genes are TRBV18 and TRBJ1-1; D ambiguous. The CDR3 length is 11 residues. Germline CDR1 KGHSH, CDR2 LQKENI. The CDR3 is CASSPSWEAFF. CDR3 bases read: TGTGCCAGCTCACCAAGCTGGGAA.

This clone was seen repeatedly, ten times or more. Read sequence stops 3 residues before the CDR3 end, and the germline J gene provides the missing end. The V call is TRBV2, the J call TRBJ2-5, with TRBD2 matching over 14 bases. CDR1 and CDR2 from the germline V gene are SNHLY and FYNNEI. V shed 6 bases and J 4 bases; nucleotides not matched to a gene: 7. The CDR3 is 16 residues long. The sequenced part of the CDR3 DNA is TGTGCCAGCAGCCAGACTAGCGGGGGGGTTGGAGAGACC. Encoded protein: CASSQTSGGVGET. The complete CDR3 protein is CASSQTSGGVGETQYF.